This T cell receptor (beta chain) was identified in a study of Graves' ophthalmopathy and Graves' hyperthyroidism. Germline V gives CDR1 MGHRA, CDR2 YSYEKL. The V end was cut by 1 base, the J end by 3 bases, with 12 bases between. The CDR3 sequence is 15 residues long. The TCR beta CDR3 regions underwent amplification from RNA transcripts. HTBI primers were employed in first-round RT-PCR, then a second-round multiplex PCR followed. TCRdb reprocessed the multiplex PCR reads via MiXCR and lists one record per CDR3 protein. The table lists about 390,000 distinct CDR3 sequences, roughly 17% of them singletons. Hyperthyroidism in these 18- to 65-year-old patients was newly diagnosed, lasting under 2 months. Diagnosis relied on clinical symptoms, serum thyroxine, TRAb, thyroid ultrasound and orbital computed tomography. Study results and limitations: The model reached around 66% sensitivity and approximately 72% specificity for predicting ophthalmopathy progression.

Many counts were recorded for this clonotype. Its antigen is undetermined. Material for sequencing was peripheral blood. The sequence was collected from an adult woman with stable Graves' hyperthyroidism. The genes are TRBV4-1 and TRBJ1-2, with D perhaps TRBD1 (5 bases). CDR3 DNA sequence: TGCGCCAGCAGCCAAGTCAACGGGGGTGACTATGGCTACACCTTC. It specifies CASSQVNGGDYGYTF.